This T cell receptor (beta chain) appears in the sequencing data of a study of cytomegalovirus exposure and HLA in healthy donors. Findings and caveats of the study: There was a cluster of highly shared sequence variants that was likely a sequencing artifact. Presence/absence comparisons presumed near-even sequencing depth among donors.

Germline values: CDR1 KGHSH, CDR2 LQKENI. V was pared by 6 bases and J by 6 bases, with 12 bases between. This CDR3 is built from 13 residues. In regard to this clone: The antigen remains undetermined.

Both 60 Vbeta primers and 13 Jbeta primers went into the PCR. Libraries were prepared by immunoSEQ multiplex PCR; TCRdb keeps only in-frame clonotypes and omits some of them. This table holds 120,000 to 150,000 clones, roughly 85% found once. The origin of this receptor is a male donor in good health and CMV-seronegative. The V and J genes are TRBV18 and TRBJ2-1; no firm D call. What was sequenced was PBMCs. Written as DNA, the CDR3 is TGTGCCAGCTCCCTCGGGTCTCTCAATGAGCAGTTCTTC. It codes for CASSLGSLNEQFF. The full variable domain, in which reference TRBV18 and TRBJ2-1 provide the parts outside the CDR3, is NAGVMQNPRHLVRRRGQEARLRCSPMKGHSHVYWYRQLPEEGLKFMVYLQKENIIDESGMPKERFSAEFPKEGPSILRIQQVVRGDSAAYFCASSLGSLNEQFFGPGTRLTVL.